This TCR beta chain derives from a study of beta chain features in type 1 diabetes. Study findings and constraints: TCRB CDR3s from Type 1 diabetes patients were moderately but significantly shorter in all four CD4+ subsets.

The junction had 5 bases not matched to a gene; V was cut back by 5 bases and J by 9 bases. CDR1 LNHDA and CDR2 SQIVND come from the germline V gene (reference sequence). The CDR3 contains 13 residues. In its sample, this clone was seen a few times. Its antigen is as yet unknown. Expressed TCRB transcripts got sequenced, as all isolated RNA was reverse transcribed. Measured with immunoSEQ multiplex PCR; TCRdb has only the in-frame clones, and not every one. The top ten clones hold approximately 0.46% of a sample with roughly 150,000 clones, about a tenth of them seen once. The sequencing sample was made of central memory CD4+ T cells from blood. The chain links TRBV19 to TRBJ2-1, with TRBD2 identical over 9 bases. The TCR comes from a man younger than 40 with type 1 diabetes. CDR3 in amino acids: CASSEGREGEQFF. The CDR3 DNA is TGTGCCAGTAGTGAGGGGCGGGAGGGTGAGCAGTTCTTC.